These 32 T cell receptor beta chains were sequenced from one sample in a study of beta chain features in type 1 diabetes. Every isolated RNA sample was fully reverse transcribed, so sequencing captured expressed TCRB transcripts. Method: immunoSEQ multiplex PCR; TCRdb's copy keeps in-frame clones and lacks some. The sample comprises hundreds of thousands of clones, roughly 15% of which are singletons, and about 0.097% rests with the top ten. The sequencing sample was made of naive CD4+ T cells from blood. These receptors all stem from a man aged 18 to 35 in good health.

This clone was picked up a small number of times. This rearrangement joins TRBV9 to TRBJ2-5, with 13 bases fitting TRBD2. J was trimmed by 5 bases and V by 0 bases; bases with no gene match: 7. Germline CDR1 is SGDLS and CDR2 is YYNGEE. CDR3 length equals 17 residues. Here the CDR3 DNA reads TGTGCCAGCAGCGTAGGGACTAGCGGGAGTATCGGCGAGACCCAGTACTTC. Its protein is CASSVGTSGSIGETQYF.

The rearrangement joins TRBV9 to TRBJ1-1, with TRBD1 matching 7 bases. There are 15 residues in the CDR3. From germline, CDR1 is SGDLS and CDR2 YYNGEE. After removal of 3 bases from V and 0 bases from J, the junction contained 5 bases not matched to a gene. The CDR3 reads CASSARDSLNTEAFF. CDR3 nucleotide sequence: TGTGCCAGCAGCGCAAGGGACAGCCTGAACACTGAAGCTTTCTTT.

The gene calls are TRBV27 and TRBJ1-5; no clear D. The CDR3 covers 13 residues. Germline loops: CDR1 MNHEY, CDR2 SMNVEV (reference sequence). Trimming shortened V by 0 bases and J by 6 bases, and 6 bases separated the two germline ends. The CDR3 sequence: CASSLSRRQPQHF. The DNA for the CDR3 is TGTGCCAGCAGTTTATCGAGGCGTCAGCCCCAGCATTTT.

In the case of this clone: The sample holds other DNA sequences that translate to the same CDR3. The rearrangement links TRBV5-1 to TRBJ1-1; TRBD1 might be the D (6 bases). The CDR3 totals 14 residues. Germline V CDR1 and CDR2: SGHRS, YFSETQ. Trimming removed 4 bases at V and 1 base at J, with 11 bases between. CDR3 bases: TGCGCCAGCAGCGCACAGGGCGGGAACACTGAAGCTTTCTTT. This encodes CASSAQGGNTEAFF.

The chain uses TRBV5-1 and TRBJ2-7; possibly TRBD1 for D (5 bases). The germline V and J ends were trimmed by 0 bases and 0 bases, with 16 bases remaining between them. The CDR3 covers 17 residues. Germline V gene sequence: CDR1 SGHRS, CDR2 YFSETQ. Here the CDR3 DNA reads TGCGCCAGCAGCTTGGCCGGTCCAGGGTCGCACTCCTACGAGCAGTACTTC. This translates into CASSLAGPGSHSYEQYF.

This clone has a handful of counts. V gene TRBV19 combines with J gene TRBJ2-1, with TRBD2 matching over 14 bases. Germline V gives CDR1 LNHDA, CDR2 SQIVND (reference sequence). V lost 8 bases, J lost 8 bases, and 8 bases stayed unmatched. This CDR3 has 15 residues. The DNA for the CDR3 is TGTGCCAGTGAGGGACTAGCGGGAGATTTGGATGAGCAGTTCTTC. Its protein is CASEGLAGDLDEQFF.

This clone was recorded a few times. This chain connects TRBV5-1 to TRBJ2-7, with a possible D match to TRBD2 (5 bases). In germline, CDR1 is SGHRS, CDR2 YFSETQ. The CDR3 consists of 12 residues. V was pared by 4 bases and J by 11 bases, with 16 bases between. CDR3 in DNA: TGCGCCAGCAGCCGAGATGAGGGAAGGAAGTACTTC. It yields the protein CASSRDEGRKYF.

J is TRBJ1-2 and V is TRBV6-1, with a possible D match to TRBD1 (6 bases). Trimming pared 2 bases from V and 8 bases from J, leaving 12 bases between. The CDR3 contains 13 residues. Germline CDR1 and CDR2: MNHNS and SASEGT. The CDR3 sequence is CASSERQADGYTF. The CDR3 DNA reads as TGTGCCAGCAGTGAAAGACAGGCGGACGGCTACACCTTC.

The table lists this clone with a few counts. The chain is built from TRBV11-2 and TRBJ2-7; 10 bases fit TRBD2. The trim removed 1 base at V and 3 bases at J, leaving 9 bases unmatched. The length of the CDR3 is 17 residues. CDR1 and CDR2 (germline): SGHAT, FQNNGV. CDR3 nucleotides: TGTGCCAGCAGCTTAGTTTTCCTAGCGGGAGAGATCTACGAGCAGTACTTC. Its translation: CASSLVFLAGEIYEQYF.

This clone turned up a few times. V usage is TRBV30 and J usage is TRBJ2-1; 8 bases are a match to TRBD2. The CDR3 spans 14 residues. Looked up from germline, CDR1 is GTSNPN and CDR2 is SVGIG (reference sequence). The J segment lost 8 bases and the V segment lost 5 bases, leaving 11 bases of the junction unmatched. CDR3: CAWVWRGERDEQFF. The CDR3 DNA follows: TGTGCCTGGGTGTGGCGGGGGGAACGGGATGAGCAGTTCTTC.

There are a few counts of this clone. V usage is TRBV5-6 and J usage is TRBJ2-3; 11 bases align to TRBD1. CDR1 is SGHDT, CDR2 YYEEEE, per germline. This CDR3 spans 15 amino acids. Trimming took 2 bases from V and 4 from J; bases not matched to a gene: 3. CDR3 residues: CASSFRDRGADTQYF. DNA for the CDR3: TGTGCCAGCAGCTTCCGGGACAGGGGGGCAGATACGCAGTATTTT.

In this sample, this clone turned up a few times. The genes are TRBV11-1 and TRBJ2-7; D is uncertain. Trimming pared 2 bases from V and 2 bases from J, leaving 7 bases between. Looked up from germline, CDR1 is SGHAT and CDR2 is FQDESV (reference sequence). This CDR3 is 13 amino acids long. CDR3 region: CASSLFRPYEQYF. CDR3 bases: TGTGCCAGCAGCTTATTTAGACCCTACGAGCAGTACTTC. Full variable domain (missing parts from reference TRBV11-1 and TRBJ2-7): EAEVAQSPRYKITEKSQAVAFWCDPISGHATLYWYRQILGQGPELLVQFQDESVVDDSQLPKDRFSAERLKGVDSTLKIQPAELGDSAMYLCASSLFRPYEQYFGPGTRLTVT.

J is TRBJ2-5 and V is TRBV6-6; TRBD1 is a possible D gene (5 bases). CDR1 and CDR2 (germline): MNHNY, SVGAGI (reference sequence). Trimming removed 5 bases from V and 5 bases from J, with 6 bases in between. This CDR3 is built from 11 residues. In DNA, the CDR3 is TGTGCCAGCAGTAAGGGGGAGACCCAGTACTTC. Residues: CASSKGETQYF.

This clone has only a few counts. CDR3 nucleotide sequence: TGTGCCATCGTACCCCAATTACTAGCGGGGGGAACCCCCTACGAGCAGTACTTC. It specifies CAIVPQLLAGGTPYEQYF. The chain employs TRBV10-3 and TRBJ2-7; 12 bases fit TRBD2. Germline CDR1 and CDR2: ENHRY and SYGVKD. Losses at the gene ends were 8 bases for V and 2 bases for J; bases not matched to a gene: 16. The CDR3 totals 18 residues.

The chain links TRBV5-4 to TRBJ2-7; 13 nucleotides match TRBD2. The CDR3 is made up of 18 amino acids. Germline CDR1 and CDR2: SGHNT and YYREEE (reference sequence). After removal of 4 bases from V and 6 bases from J, the junction contained 16 bases not matched to a gene. CDR3: CASSPKGTSGTGQREQYF. In nucleotides, the CDR3 is TGTGCCAGCAGCCCGAAAGGGACTAGCGGGACGGGTCAGCGCGAGCAGTACTTC.

The chain joins TRBV20-1 to TRBJ1-2; D not certain. V gave up 4 bases and J gave up 8 bases, with 11 bases separating them. Germline CDR1 DFQATT, CDR2 SNEGSKA (reference sequence). The CDR3 covers 11 residues. CDR3 nucleotides: TGCAGTGCTACCGACCTGTGGGGCTACACCTTC. Protein: CSATDLWGYTF.

This clone was found many times. The chain joins TRBV10-3 to TRBJ2-7, with 10 bases that match TRBD2. The germline CDR1 and CDR2 sequences are ENHRY and SYGVKD. The CDR3 spans 12 residues. The chain's CDR3 is CASGTSALEQYF. For the CDR3, the DNA is TGTGCTTCCGGGACTAGCGCTCTCGAGCAGTACTTC.

This chain connects TRBV7-6 to TRBJ2-5, with D maybe TRBD2 (5 bases). The length of the CDR3 is 13 residues. V lost 4 bases and J 9 bases, leaving 15 bases between the germline ends. The germline CDR1 and CDR2 sequences are SGHVS and FNYEAQ. CDR3 protein: CASSYGGMASQYF. The CDR3 DNA reads TGTGCCAGCAGCTACGGAGGTATGGCCTCCCAGTACTTC.

This sequence joins TRBV4-1 and TRBJ1-5; tentative D call: TRBD1 (5 bases). There are 18 residues in the CDR3. V lost 1 base and J 0 bases, leaving 16 bases between the germline ends. Germline V gene data show CDR1 as MGHRA and CDR2 as YSYEKL. The CDR3, as DNA: TGCGCCAGCAGCCAAGCTCGGGGACGGACCCTTAGCAATCAGCCCCAGCATTTT. It is translated as CASSQARGRTLSNQPQHF.

This clone was seen more than once but under ten times. J is TRBJ2-3 and V is TRBV29-1; 7 positions match TRBD2. J was trimmed by 0 bases and V by 8 bases; bases with no gene match: 11. Germline values: CDR1 SQVTM, CDR2 ANQGSEA. The CDR3 has 15 residues. CDR3 in amino acids: CSLGWVAGSTDTQYF. DNA for the CDR3: TGCAGCCTGGGTTGGGTAGCGGGCAGCACAGATACGCAGTATTTT.

V and J are TRBV30 and TRBJ2-6, with D hard to call. The CDR3 extends over 12 amino acids. The germline CDR1 and CDR2 sequences are GTSNPN and SVGIG (reference sequence). Trimming shortened V by 5 bases and J by 2 bases, and 4 bases separated the two germline ends. The CDR3 coding sequence is TGTGCCTGGGCAGCTGGGGCCAACGTCCTGACTTTC. The encoded protein is CAWAAGANVLTF.

This clone has only a few counts. The gene calls are TRBV6-6 and TRBJ2-1, with no clear D. This CDR3 region has 15 residues. The V gene's germline CDR1 is MNHNY and CDR2 SVGAGI (reference sequence). V dropped 0 bases and J dropped 3 bases, with 9 bases sitting between them. CDR3 region: CASSYSGLGYNEQFF. In DNA, the CDR3 is TGTGCCAGCAGTTACTCGGGGTTGGGCTACAATGAGCAGTTCTTC.

The J gene is TRBJ2-1, the V gene TRBV7-2; 7 bases line up with TRBD2. CDR3 length: 18 amino acids. V shed 5 bases and J 0 bases; nucleotides not matched to a gene: 13. The germline V gene encodes CDR1 SGHTA and CDR2 FQGNSA. DNA for the CDR3: TGTGCCAGCAGCCCCCGTAGCGGCGCGGGAGACTCCTACAATGAGCAGTTCTTC. This translates into CASSPRSGAGDSYNEQFF.

This clone was detected only a few times. This chain joins TRBV5-1 and TRBJ2-2; 9 positions agree with TRBD1. CDR3 size: 17 residues. V shed 0 bases and J 5 bases; nucleotides not matched to a gene: 8. The V gene's germline CDR1 is SGHRS and CDR2 YFSETQ. CDR3 nucleotides: TGCGCCAGCAGCTTGGTGCCTACAGGGGGCAATACCGGGGAGCTGTTTTTT. Its translation: CASSLVPTGGNTGELFF.

In its sample, this clone was seen a few times. The chain recombines TRBV30 with TRBJ1-6; D is undetermined. V gave up 3 bases and J gave up 7 bases, with 16 bases separating them. The CDR3 loop spans 15 amino acids. In germline, CDR1 is GTSNPN, CDR2 SVGIG (reference sequence). The CDR3 sequence: CAWRGRVGINSPLHF. Here the CDR3 DNA reads TGTGCCTGGAGAGGAAGGGTGGGGATAAATTCACCCCTCCACTTT.

V is TRBV4-1 and J is TRBJ2-6; D gene uncertain. The CDR3 length is 16 residues. Germline V CDR1 and CDR2: MGHRA, YSYEKL. V was pared by 0 bases and J by 0 bases, with 6 bases between. CDR3 protein: CASSQDKSSGANVLTF. CDR3 nucleotide sequence: TGCGCCAGCAGCCAAGATAAATCCTCTGGGGCCAACGTCCTGACTTTC.

The chain links TRBV5-4 to TRBJ2-3, with 7 bases lining up with TRBD2. Germline CDR1 SGHNT, CDR2 YYREEE (reference sequence). This CDR3 contains 17 residues. Unmatched junction bases numbered 8, after V lost 0 bases and J lost 1 base. The CDR3 DNA reads TGTGCCAGCAGCTTGGCCGAGCGGGGTGAAGGCACAGATACGCAGTATTTT. This encodes CASSLAERGEGTDTQYF.

Notes on this clone: The same CDR3 arises from other DNA sequences in this sample as well. This chain links TRBV28 with TRBJ1-1; D is unclear. Germline assignment: CDR1 MDHEN and CDR2 SYDVKM. This CDR3 spans 11 amino acids. V was cut by 9 bases and J by 1 base, with 6 bases left in between. Here the CDR3 DNA reads TGTGCCAGTAGAAAGAACACTGAAGCTTTCTTT. It encodes CASRKNTEAFF. Full variable domain (outside the CDR3, taken from reference TRBV28 and TRBJ1-1): DVKVTQSSRYLVKRTGEKVFLECVQDMDHENMFWYRQDPGLGLRLIYFSYDVKMKEKGDIPEGYSVSREKKERFSLILESASTNQTSMYLCASRKNTEAFFGQGTRLTVV.

The chain couples TRBV19 to TRBJ2-5, with TRBD1 matching over 9 bases. The germline gives CDR1 LNHDA, CDR2 SQIVND (reference sequence). V lost 6 bases and J lost 4; bases outside the gene matches: 3. The CDR3 extends over 13 amino acids. The CDR3 DNA follows: TGTGCCAGTAGCGGGACAGGGAGAGAGACCCAGTACTTC. Encoded protein: CASSGTGRETQYF.

The chain uses TRBV5-1 and TRBJ2-2; 7 bases are shared with TRBD2. Trimming removed 0 bases from V and 1 base from J; junction bases left unmatched: 3. CDR3 size: 16 residues. The germline gives CDR1 SGHRS, CDR2 YFSETQ. The DNA for the CDR3 is TGCGCCAGCAGCTTGGGGTCTAGCGGGAACACCGGGGAGCTGTTTTTT. Translating it yields CASSLGSSGNTGELFF. Looking up the rest from reference TRBV5-1 and TRBJ2-2 gives the full variable domain: KAGVTQTPRYLIKTRGQQVTLSCSPISGHRSVSWYQQTPGQGLQFLFEYFSETQRNKGNFPGRFSGRQFSNSRSEMNVSTLELGDSALYLCASSLGSSGNTGELFFGEGSRLTVL.

Only a few counts were recorded for this clone. This chain joins TRBV4-3 and TRBJ1-2; perhaps TRBD1 as D (6 bases). This CDR3 is built from 15 residues. V shed 2 bases and J shed 0 bases, with 10 bases lying between them. Looked up from germline, CDR1 is LGHNA and CDR2 is YSLEER. The CDR3 DNA follows: TGCGCCAGCAGCCAAACGGACAGAGCTAACTATGGCTACACCTTC. Protein: CASSQTDRANYGYTF.

This clone turned up a few times. The V gene is TRBV28, the J gene TRBJ2-3; D call uncertain. The CDR3 runs 14 residues. Germline CDR1 reads MDHEN; CDR2 reads SYDVKM. Trimming took off 11 bases at V and 4 bases at J, with 19 bases between the two ends. The CDR3 coding sequence is TGTGCCGCGAGGACCCCCGTCGATGCAGATACGCAGTATTTT. Translated, it gives CAARTPVDADTQYF.